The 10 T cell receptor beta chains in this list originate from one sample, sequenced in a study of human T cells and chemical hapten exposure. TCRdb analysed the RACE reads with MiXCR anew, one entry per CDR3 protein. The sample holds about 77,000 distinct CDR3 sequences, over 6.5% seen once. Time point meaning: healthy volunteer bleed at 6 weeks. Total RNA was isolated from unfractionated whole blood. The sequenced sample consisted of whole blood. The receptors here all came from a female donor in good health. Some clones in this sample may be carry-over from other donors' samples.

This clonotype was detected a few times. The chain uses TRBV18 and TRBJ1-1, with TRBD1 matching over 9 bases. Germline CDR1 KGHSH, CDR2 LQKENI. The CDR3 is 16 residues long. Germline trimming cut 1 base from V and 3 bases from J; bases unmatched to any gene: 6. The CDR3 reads CASSPLTGGQHTEAFF. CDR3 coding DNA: TGTGCCAGCTCACCACTCACAGGGGGCCAGCACACTGAAGCTTTCTTT.

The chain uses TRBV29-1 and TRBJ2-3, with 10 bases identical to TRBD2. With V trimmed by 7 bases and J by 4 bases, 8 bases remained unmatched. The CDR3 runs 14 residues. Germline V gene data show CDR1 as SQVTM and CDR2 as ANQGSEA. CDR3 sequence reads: CSGLGLAHSDTQYF. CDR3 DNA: TGCAGCGGGCTGGGACTAGCGCACTCAGATACGCAGTATTTT.

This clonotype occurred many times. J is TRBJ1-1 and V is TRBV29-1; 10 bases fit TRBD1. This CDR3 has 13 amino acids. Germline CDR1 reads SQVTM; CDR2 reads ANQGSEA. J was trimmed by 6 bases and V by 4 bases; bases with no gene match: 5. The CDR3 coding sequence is TGCAGCGTTGGGGGGGACAGGGGAGCTGAAGCTTTCTTT. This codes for CSVGGDRGAEAFF.

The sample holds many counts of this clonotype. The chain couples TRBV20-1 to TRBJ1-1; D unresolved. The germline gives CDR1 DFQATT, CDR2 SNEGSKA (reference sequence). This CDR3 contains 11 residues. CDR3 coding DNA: TGCAGCGGGCACTGGAACACTGAAGCTTTCTTT. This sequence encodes CSGHWNTEAFF.

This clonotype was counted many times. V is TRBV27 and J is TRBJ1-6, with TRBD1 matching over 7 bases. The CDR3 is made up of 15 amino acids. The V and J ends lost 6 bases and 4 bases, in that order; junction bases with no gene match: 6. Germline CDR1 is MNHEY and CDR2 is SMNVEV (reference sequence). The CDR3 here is CASSRGTEYNSPLHF. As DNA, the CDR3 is TGTGCCAGCAGCCGAGGGACAGAGTATAATTCACCCCTCCACTTT.

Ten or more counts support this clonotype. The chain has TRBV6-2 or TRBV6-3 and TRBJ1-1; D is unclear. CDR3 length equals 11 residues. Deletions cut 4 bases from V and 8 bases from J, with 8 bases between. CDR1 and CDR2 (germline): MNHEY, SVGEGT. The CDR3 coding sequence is TGTGCCAGCAGTTGGCGGGGAGAAGCTTTCTTT. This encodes CASSWRGEAFF.

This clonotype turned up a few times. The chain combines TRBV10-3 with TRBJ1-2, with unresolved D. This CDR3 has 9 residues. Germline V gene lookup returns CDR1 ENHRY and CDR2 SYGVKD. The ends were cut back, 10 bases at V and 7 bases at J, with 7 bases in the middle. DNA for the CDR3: TGTGCCAGCACATTTGGCTACACCTTC. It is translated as CASTFGYTF.

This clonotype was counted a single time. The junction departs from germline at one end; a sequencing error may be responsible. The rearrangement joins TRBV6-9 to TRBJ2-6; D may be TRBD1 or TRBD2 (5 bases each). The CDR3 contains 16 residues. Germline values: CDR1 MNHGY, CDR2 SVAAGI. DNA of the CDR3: TGTGCCAGCAGTTATCAGGGACGGGGTGGGGCCAACGTCCTGATTTTC. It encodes CASSYQGRGGANVLIF.

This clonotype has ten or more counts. For the CDR3, the DNA is TGTGCCAGCAGCTTAGTGGTAGCGGGCGGAAGTAATACGCAGTATTTT. Protein sequence: CASSLVVAGGSNTQYF. V usage is TRBV7-2 and J usage is TRBJ2-3, with 7 bases fitting TRBD2. The CDR3 is 16 amino acids. Germline trimming cut 1 base from V and 7 bases from J; bases unmatched to any gene: 11. CDR1 is SGHTA and CDR2 is FQGNSA in the germline V gene.

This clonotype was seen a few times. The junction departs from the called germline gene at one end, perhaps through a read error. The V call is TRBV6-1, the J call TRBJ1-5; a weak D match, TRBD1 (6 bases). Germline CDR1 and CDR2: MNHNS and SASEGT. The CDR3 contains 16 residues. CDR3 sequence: CASSESQLGGDQPQNF. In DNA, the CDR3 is TGTGCCAGCAGTGAAAGCCAACTTGGGGGCGATCAGCCCCAGAATTTT.